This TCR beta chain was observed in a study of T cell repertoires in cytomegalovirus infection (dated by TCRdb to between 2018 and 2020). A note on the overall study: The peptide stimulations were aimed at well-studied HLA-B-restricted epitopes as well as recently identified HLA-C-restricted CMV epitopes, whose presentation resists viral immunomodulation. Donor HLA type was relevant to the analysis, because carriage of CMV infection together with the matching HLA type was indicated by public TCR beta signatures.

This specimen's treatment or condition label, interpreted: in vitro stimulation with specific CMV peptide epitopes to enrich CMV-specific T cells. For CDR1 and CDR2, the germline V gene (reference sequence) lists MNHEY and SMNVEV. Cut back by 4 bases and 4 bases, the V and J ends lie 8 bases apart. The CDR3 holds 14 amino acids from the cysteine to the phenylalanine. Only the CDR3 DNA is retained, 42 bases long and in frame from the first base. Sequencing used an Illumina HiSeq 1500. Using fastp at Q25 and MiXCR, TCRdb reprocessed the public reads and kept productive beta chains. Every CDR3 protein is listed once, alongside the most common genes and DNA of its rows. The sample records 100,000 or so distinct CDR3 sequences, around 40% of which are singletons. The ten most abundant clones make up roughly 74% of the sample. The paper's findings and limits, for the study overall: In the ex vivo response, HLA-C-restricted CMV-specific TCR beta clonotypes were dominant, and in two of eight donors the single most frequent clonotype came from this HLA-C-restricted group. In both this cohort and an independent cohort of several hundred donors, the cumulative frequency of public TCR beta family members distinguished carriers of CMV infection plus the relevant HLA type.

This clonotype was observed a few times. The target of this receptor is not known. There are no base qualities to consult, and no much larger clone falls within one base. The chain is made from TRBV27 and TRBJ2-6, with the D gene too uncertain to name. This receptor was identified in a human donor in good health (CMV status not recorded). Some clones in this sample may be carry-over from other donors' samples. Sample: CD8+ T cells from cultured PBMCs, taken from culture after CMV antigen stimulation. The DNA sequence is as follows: TGTGCCAGCAGTTCCCTCCTCGGGGCCAACGTCCTGACTTTC. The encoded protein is CASSSLLGANVLTF.